Below are 13 T cell receptor beta chains sequenced from a single sample in a study of response to subunit inactivated influenza vaccine. One entry per CDR3 protein, called by TCRdb with MiXCR from the RT-PCR reads. The data contain 530,000 or so distinct CDR3 sequences, 10% to 15% of them singletons. Sequencing used PBMCs from blood, obtained on the day of vaccination. These receptors originate from a man aged 50 or older who received an inactivated influenza vaccine.

The chain links TRBV29-1 to TRBJ2-3; 8 nucleotides align to TRBD1. The length of the CDR3 is 12 residues. The junction had 6 bases not matched to a gene; V was cut back by 7 bases and J by 6 bases. CDR1 is SQVTM, CDR2 ANQGSEA, per germline. The CDR3, as DNA: TGCAGCGCTCGGACAGGGAAGGATACGCAGTATTTT. Encoded protein: CSARTGKDTQYF.

This chain links TRBV20-1 with TRBJ1-2; weak D call: TRBD1 (6 bases). This CDR3 region has 14 residues. V lost 8 bases to trimming and J lost 4 bases, with 20 bases between them. Germline V CDR1 and CDR2: DFQATT, SNEGSKA (reference sequence). The CDR3 sequence: CSHLQGIRPYGYTF. DNA of the CDR3: TGCAGTCACCTCCAGGGGATTAGGCCCTATGGCTACACCTTC.

The table lists this clonotype with a few counts. This sequence joins TRBV6-2 or TRBV6-3 and TRBJ1-2; 10 positions agree with TRBD1. The V and J ends lost 4 bases and 2 bases, in that order; junction bases with no gene match: 7. The CDR3 is made up of 16 amino acids. CDR1 and CDR2 (germline): MNHEY, SVGEGT. CDR3 bases: TGTGCCAGCAGTTTCCCACCGGGACAGGGGAACTATGGCTACACCTTC. Translated: CASSFPPGQGNYGYTF.

The chain links TRBV7-8 to TRBJ2-2; TRBD2 aligns across 16 bases. The CDR3 is made up of 20 amino acids. Germline assignment: CDR1 SGHVS and CDR2 FQNEAQ. V shed 7 bases and J 0 bases; nucleotides not matched to a gene: 11. In nucleotides, the CDR3 is TGTGCCAGCACCTCTCCGAGGGGACTAGCGGGGGGGACGAACACCGGGGAGCTGTTTTTT. This translates into CASTSPRGLAGGTNTGELFF.

As for this clonotype: Given a much more abundant clone one base away, this may be a read error. The chain employs TRBV5-5 and TRBJ2-1, with 7 bases that match TRBD1. CDR3 length: 16 amino acids. Germline CDR1 is SGHKS and CDR2 is YYEKEE (reference sequence). The chain's CDR3 is CASSYTGATLLNEEFF. CDR3 DNA sequence: TGTGCCAGCAGCTACACAGGGGCCACGTTATTGAATGAGGAGTTCTTC.

This chain links TRBV2 with TRBJ2-4; possibly TRBD1 for D (5 bases). This CDR3 is 14 amino acids long. Germline V gives CDR1 SNHLY, CDR2 FYNNEI. The V end was cut by 6 bases, the J end by 0 bases, with 9 bases between. The chain's CDR3 is CASRDILAKNIQYF. The CDR3 DNA reads TGTGCCAGCAGGGACATCCTAGCCAAAAACATTCAGTACTTC.

Comments on this clonotype: One junction end does not reproduce the germline sequence, and a read error may be involved. The chain links TRBV12-3 or TRBV12-4 to TRBJ2-7; D may be TRBD1 (5 bases). CDR3 length: 13 amino acids. CDR3 sequence: CASSWTTTYEHYF. The CDR3 DNA sequence: TGTGCCAGCAGTTGGACAACAACCTACGAGCATTACTTC.

This chain joins TRBV11-2 and TRBJ2-5; 9 positions agree with TRBD1. After removal of 7 bases from V and 2 bases from J, the junction contained 5 bases not matched to a gene. CDR3 length: 14 amino acids. CDR1 and CDR2 from the germline V gene are SGHAT and FQNNGV. The CDR3: CASNVQGAQETQYF. The CDR3 coding sequence is TGTGCCAGCAACGTACAGGGGGCTCAAGAGACCCAGTACTTC.

This clonotype was counted only a few times. The V call is TRBV7-8, the J call TRBJ2-2, with 14 bases that match TRBD2. CDR3 length: 18 residues. Germline CDR1 reads SGHVS; CDR2 reads FQNEAQ. V was clipped by 5 bases and J by 2 bases; unmatched bases: 7. The CDR3 loop reads CASSPLGLAGANTGELFF. The CDR3 nucleotides are TGTGCCAGCAGCCCCTTGGGACTAGCGGGGGCAAACACCGGGGAGCTGTTTTTT.

This sequence joins TRBV6-6 and TRBJ2-7; perhaps D is TRBD1 or TRBD2 (6 bases each). V was trimmed by 5 bases and J by 4 bases, leaving 12 bases between them. Germline values: CDR1 MNHNY, CDR2 SVGAGI (reference sequence). This CDR3 comprises 13 residues. CDR3 protein: CASSGGTLYEQYF. CDR3 DNA: TGTGCCAGCAGTGGAGGGACACTGTACGAGCAGTACTTC.

A few counts support this clonotype. DNA for the CDR3: TGTGCCAGCAGTTCGGGGACCCCCGGGGAGCTGTTTTTT. Translating it yields CASSSGTPGELFF. The chain joins TRBV27 to TRBJ2-2; D is perhaps TRBD1 or TRBD2 (5 bases each). CDR3 length: 13 residues. Trimming stripped 4 bases from V and 6 bases from J, with 9 bases between. In germline, CDR1 is MNHEY, CDR2 SMNVEV (reference sequence).

At least ten counts were recorded for this clonotype. This chain joins TRBV15 and TRBJ2-1; D call uncertain. This CDR3 contains 12 residues. Germline loops: CDR1 LNHNV, CDR2 YYDKDF (reference sequence). Trimming stripped 0 bases from V and 8 bases from J, with 5 bases between. CDR3 nucleotides: TGTGCCACCAGCAGAGATCGGCATGAGCAGTTCTTC. Translated: CATSRDRHEQFF.

This chain joins TRBV28 and TRBJ1-2; TRBD1 aligns across 9 bases. Germline CDR1 is MDHEN and CDR2 is SYDVKM. The CDR3 contains 14 residues. V was pared by 4 bases and J by 6 bases, with 6 bases of the junction left unmatched. CDR3 region: CASSSGQGGHGYTF. Here the CDR3 DNA reads TGTGCCAGCAGTTCGGGACAGGGAGGCCATGGCTACACCTTC.